These 28 T cell receptor beta chains were sequenced from one sample in a study of T cells in localized non-small cell lung cancer. Sequenced by immunoSEQ multiplex PCR; TCRdb stores in-frame clones only, minus some. The sample holds approximately 88,000 clones, approximately 91% seen once. The material sequenced was PBMCs, taken before any cancer treatment. The receptors here all came from a woman between 35 and 75 years old with stage II squamous cell lung carcinoma.

The CDR3 sequence: CASSIPTGLTEAFF. The CDR3 nucleotides are TGTGCCAGCAGTATCCCAACAGGGCTCACTGAAGCTTTCTTT. The rearrangement uses TRBV28 and TRBJ1-1; the D gene is possibly TRBD1 (6 bases). V dropped 5 bases and J dropped 4 bases, with 14 bases sitting between them. CDR3 length equals 14 residues. The germline V gene encodes CDR1 MDHEN and CDR2 SYDVKM.

This clone was detected a few times. This chain links TRBV7-9 with TRBJ1-3; 9 positions match TRBD1. Germline lookup yields CDR1 SEHNR and CDR2 FQNEAQ (reference sequence). The CDR3 totals 16 residues. V lost 2 bases to trimming and J lost 0 bases; unmatched junction nucleotides: 2. The CDR3 sequence: CASSLLTGGSGNTIYF. CDR3 bases: TGTGCCAGCAGCTTATTGACAGGGGGCTCTGGAAACACCATATATTTT.

The chain couples TRBV10-1 to TRBJ2-3; no definite D call. Trimming left V 4 bases short and J 0 bases short, with 8 bases between. Germline V lookup: CDR1 WNHNN, CDR2 SYGVQD (reference sequence). The length of the CDR3 is 14 residues. The CDR3 nucleotides read TGCGCCAGCAGTGTTTCCGGGAGCACAGATACGCAGTATTTT. The encoded protein is CASSVSGSTDTQYF.

DNA for the CDR3: TGTGCCAGCAGCTTAACCACCTCATTCAGGAACACTGAAGCTTTCTTT. Translating gives CASSLTTSFRNTEAFF. The chain carries TRBV5-8 and TRBJ1-1; D unresolved. Germline V gene data show CDR1 as SGHTS and CDR2 as YDEGEE. Between the trimmed V and J ends, which lost 2 bases and 1 base, there was a span of 15 bases. The CDR3 runs 16 residues.

The V and J genes are TRBV5-1 and TRBJ1-2; tentatively, D is TRBD1 (6 bases). The germline CDR1 and CDR2 sequences are SGHRS and YFSETQ. The CDR3 extends over 13 amino acids. Trimming stripped 3 bases from V and 5 bases from J, with 11 bases between. The CDR3 protein is CASSSQGSYGYTF. DNA of the CDR3: TGCGCCAGCAGCTCCCAGGGGTCGTATGGCTACACCTTC.

This chain links TRBV7-9 with TRBJ1-1, with D possibly matching TRBD1 (5 bases). CDR1 is SEHNR and CDR2 is FQNEAQ in the germline V gene (reference sequence). The length of the CDR3 is 10 residues. The V and J ends lost 11 bases and 3 bases respectively, with 7 bases between them. CDR3 protein: CAGGYTEAFF. The CDR3 region has the DNA TGTGCCGGGGGGTACACTGAAGCTTTCTTT.

The gene calls are TRBV6-1 and TRBJ1-1; 8 nucleotides agree with TRBD1. Per germline, CDR1 MNHNS and CDR2 SASEGT. After removal of 8 bases from V and 6 bases from J, the junction contained 5 bases not matched to a gene. The CDR3 is 12 amino acids. The CDR3 DNA follows: TGTGCCAGCGGGTACAGGGGGGCTGAAGCTTTCTTT. Translated, it gives CASGYRGAEAFF.

The chain has TRBV6-6 and TRBJ1-2; weak D call: TRBD1 (5 bases). Germline V lookup: CDR1 MNHNY, CDR2 SVGAGI (reference sequence). Trimming left V 8 bases short and J 4 bases short, with 17 bases between. There are 14 residues in the CDR3. The CDR3 sequence is CASAEAGGVYGYTF. The CDR3, as DNA: TGTGCCAGCGCCGAGGCCGGGGGGGTCTATGGCTACACCTTC.

The chain recombines TRBV7-9 with TRBJ1-4; maybe TRBD1 (5 bases). This CDR3 has 16 residues. CDR1 is SEHNR, CDR2 FQNEAQ, per germline (reference sequence). Trimming removed 3 bases at V and 2 bases at J, with 13 bases between. This chain's CDR3 is CASSLGDVATNEKLFF. Here the CDR3 DNA reads TGTGCCAGCAGCTTGGGGGACGTGGCGACTAATGAAAAACTGTTTTTT.

The chain uses TRBV5-5 and TRBJ2-5; D may match TRBD1 or TRBD2 (6 bases each). V lost 2 bases and J lost 1, with 9 bases in between. The CDR3 covers 14 residues. Germline values: CDR1 SGHKS, CDR2 YYEKEE (reference sequence). CDR3 nucleotide sequence: TGTGCCAGCAGCTTTGGGGGGCCCCAAGAGACCCAGTACTTC. Its translation: CASSFGGPQETQYF.

V and J are TRBV5-1 and TRBJ1-2; TRBD1 might be the D (6 bases). The V end lost 1 base, the J end lost 8 bases, and 15 bases lay between the germline ends. This CDR3 has 14 amino acids. The germline gives CDR1 SGHRS, CDR2 YFSETQ. The CDR3 reads CASSLPGQPGGYTF. The CDR3 DNA reads as TGCGCCAGCAGCTTGCCTGGACAGCCAGGGGGCTACACCTTC. The entire variable domain, with the rest obtained from reference TRBV5-1 and TRBJ1-2, is as follows: KAGVTQTPRYLIKTRGQQVTLSCSPISGHRSVSWYQQTPGQGLQFLFEYFSETQRNKGNFPGRFSGRQFSNSRSEMNVSTLELGDSALYLCASSLPGQPGGYTFGSGTRLTVV.

The chain employs TRBV5-1 and TRBJ1-5; D is uncertain. Germline V gene sequence: CDR1 SGHRS, CDR2 YFSETQ. This CDR3 comprises 13 residues. Deletions cut 5 bases from V and 1 base from J, with 7 bases between. Written as DNA, the CDR3 is TGCGCCAGCAGGTATGACAGCAATCAGCCCCAGCATTTT. Translation gives CASRYDSNQPQHF.

The rearrangement links TRBV6-6 to TRBJ2-2, with no clear D. Germline-derived CDR1 and CDR2 are MNHNY and SVGAGI (reference sequence). Trimming cost V 0 bases and J 7 bases, with 9 bases left between them. The CDR3 consists of 14 residues. The CDR3 DNA is TGTGCCAGCAGTTACTCGAATGATGGCGGGGAGCTGTTTTTT. This encodes CASSYSNDGGELFF.

The chain carries TRBV30 and TRBJ1-5; TRBD1 might be the D (5 bases). V gave up 7 bases and J gave up 5 bases, with 15 bases separating them. CDR3 size: 13 residues. From germline, CDR1 is GTSNPN and CDR2 SVGIG (reference sequence). CDR3 amino acids: CAYSVGPDQPQHF. CDR3 bases: TGTGCCTACTCGGTGGGACCCGATCAGCCCCAGCATTTT. The full variable domain, with the rest looked up from reference TRBV30 and TRBJ1-5, is SQTIHQWPATLVQPVGSPLSLECTVEGTSNPNLYWYRQAAGRGLQLLFYSVGIGQISSEVPQNLSASRPQDRQFILSSKKLLLSDSGFYLCAYSVGPDQPQHFGDGTRLSIL.

The chain has TRBV7-2 and TRBJ2-3; D is perhaps TRBD1 (6 bases). The germline V and J ends were trimmed by 1 base and 4 bases, with 18 bases remaining between them. This CDR3 contains 17 residues. Germline CDR1 reads SGHTA; CDR2 reads FQGNSA. Here the CDR3 reads CASSLVLGTTGADTQYF. CDR3 DNA: TGTGCCAGCAGCTTAGTGTTAGGGACAACCGGGGCAGATACGCAGTATTTT.

The chain combines TRBV10-1 with TRBJ1-1, with a weak D call TRBD1 (6 bases). Per the germline V gene, CDR1 is WNHNN and CDR2 is SYGVQD (reference sequence). With 2 bases removed from V and 12 bases from J, the gap between germline ends came to 13 bases. The CDR3 runs 12 residues. CDR3 in DNA: TGCGCCAGCAGTGAGGGGATGACAGGAACTTTCTTT. The encoded protein is CASSEGMTGTFF.

The V call is TRBV5-1, the J call TRBJ1-1; D is perhaps TRBD1 (6 bases). V lost 4 bases and J lost 0, with 13 bases in between. The CDR3 loop spans 15 amino acids. The germline gives CDR1 SGHRS, CDR2 YFSETQ. The CDR3 sequence: CASSPRDNVNTEAFF. The CDR3 coding sequence is TGCGCCAGCAGCCCGCGGGACAACGTGAACACTGAAGCTTTCTTT.

The CDR3 nucleotides read TGTGCCAGCAGTGAAAATCAGGGGTGGGGCACTGAAGCTTTCTTT. This encodes CASSENQGWGTEAFF. This rearrangement joins TRBV6-1 to TRBJ1-1, with a weak D call TRBD1 (6 bases). With 2 bases removed from V and 4 bases from J, the gap between germline ends came to 14 bases. The length of the CDR3 is 15 residues. Germline lookup yields CDR1 MNHNS and CDR2 SASEGT.

The rearrangement links TRBV30 to TRBJ1-6; TRBD1 agrees at 10 bases. The CDR3 is 15 amino acids. Germline V CDR1 and CDR2: GTSNPN, SVGIG (reference sequence). Unmatched junction bases numbered 4, after V lost 0 bases and J lost 8 bases. The CDR3 DNA sequence: TGTGCCTGGAGTGTACGGGGACAGGGGTATTCACCCCTCCACTTT. Translated: CAWSVRGQGYSPLHF.

V usage is TRBV2 and J usage is TRBJ1-2; D gene uncertain. The germline V gene encodes CDR1 SNHLY and CDR2 FYNNEI. The CDR3 contains 14 residues. V shed 0 bases and J shed 2 bases, with 7 bases lying between them. This CDR3 is CASSEAGGNYGYTF. In nucleotides, the CDR3 is TGTGCCAGCAGTGAAGCGGGTGGGAACTATGGCTACACCTTC.

The genes are TRBV30 and TRBJ1-1; D gene uncertain. This CDR3 region has 11 residues. Trimming cost V 4 bases and J 5 bases, with 8 bases left between them. Germline values: CDR1 GTSNPN, CDR2 SVGIG (reference sequence). DNA for the CDR3: TGTGCCTGGATAGGTCGGACTGAAGCTTTCTTT. Its protein product is CAWIGRTEAFF. The full variable domain, in which reference TRBV30 and TRBJ1-1 provide the parts outside the CDR3, is SQTIHQWPATLVQPVGSPLSLECTVEGTSNPNLYWYRQAAGRGLQLLFYSVGIGQISSEVPQNLSASRPQDRQFILSSKKLLLSDSGFYLCAWIGRTEAFFGQGTRLTVV.

The chain combines TRBV27 with TRBJ2-7, with 8 nucleotides matching TRBD1. V shed 5 bases and J 1 base; nucleotides not matched to a gene: 4. The CDR3 loop spans 14 amino acids. Germline CDR1 MNHEY, CDR2 SMNVEV (reference sequence). Here the CDR3 reads CASSPRTGSYEQYF. As DNA, the CDR3 is TGTGCCAGCAGTCCACGGACAGGGTCCTACGAGCAGTACTTC.

The J gene is TRBJ2-4, the V gene TRBV18; possibly TRBD1 or TRBD2 for D (5 bases each). Germline CDR1 is KGHSH and CDR2 is LQKENI. The V and J ends lost 2 bases and 1 base respectively, with 6 bases between them. This CDR3 spans 14 amino acids. CDR3 amino acids: CASSPGDAKNIQYF. CDR3 nucleotide sequence: TGTGCCAGCTCACCAGGGGACGCCAAAAACATTCAGTACTTC.

J is TRBJ2-1 and V is TRBV5-1; 11 bases are shared with TRBD2. J was trimmed by 6 bases and V by 0 bases; bases with no gene match: 8. The CDR3 contains 17 residues. The germline V gene has CDR1 SGHRS and CDR2 YFSETQ. In DNA, the CDR3 is TGCGCCAGCAGCTTGGGACTAGCGGGATCCGTCCTCAATGAGCAGTTCTTC. This encodes CASSLGLAGSVLNEQFF.

This clone was detected once. This chain uses TRBV5-4 with TRBJ2-7; D is undetermined. With 2 bases removed from V and 2 bases from J, the gap between germline ends came to 8 bases. The length of the CDR3 is 13 residues. Germline V gives CDR1 SGHNT, CDR2 YYREEE (reference sequence). Here the CDR3 reads CASSFSPAYEQYF. CDR3 DNA sequence: TGTGCCAGCAGCTTCTCCCCCGCCTACGAGCAGTACTTC. Based on the CDR3 plus reference TRBV5-4 and TRBJ2-7, the full variable domain is ETGVTQSPTHLIKTRGQQVTLRCSSQSGHNTVSWYQQALGQGPQFIFQYYREEENGRGNFPPRFSGLQFPNYSSELNVNALELDDSALYLCASSFSPAYEQYFGPGTRLTVT.

The chain uses TRBV15 and TRBJ1-1, with 10 nucleotides matching TRBD1. Germline V gene data show CDR1 as LNHNV and CDR2 as YYDKDF (reference sequence). The V gene end was trimmed by 4 bases and the J gene end by 0 bases; junction bases not matched to a gene: 8. The length of the CDR3 is 17 residues. CDR3 bases: TGTGCCACCAGCAAACCGGGACAGGGGCTTATGAACACTGAAGCTTTCTTT. Its translation: CATSKPGQGLMNTEAFF. Supplemented by reference TRBV15 and TRBJ1-1, the full variable domain reads DAMVIQNPRYQVTQFGKPVTLSCSQTLNHNVMYWYQQKSSQAPKLLFHYYDKDFNNEADTPDNFQSRRPNTSFCFLDIRSPGLGDTAMYLCATSKPGQGLMNTEAFFGQGTRLTVV.

The chain couples TRBV27 to TRBJ1-2; 7 nucleotides line up with TRBD1. Germline V CDR1 and CDR2: MNHEY, SMNVEV (reference sequence). The junction had 4 bases not matched to a gene; V was cut back by 5 bases and J by 7 bases. CDR3 length equals 12 residues. CDR3 in amino acids: CASSPTGRGYTF. CDR3 coding DNA: TGTGCCAGCAGTCCGACAGGGCGTGGCTACACCTTC.

The chain uses TRBV9 and TRBJ2-5, with D uncertain. The CDR3 consists of 13 residues. V dropped 0 bases and J dropped 5 bases, with 8 bases sitting between them. From germline, CDR1 is SGDLS and CDR2 YYNGEE. The CDR3: CASSVGSEETQYF. CDR3 nucleotide sequence: TGTGCCAGCAGCGTAGGGTCAGAGGAGACCCAGTACTTC.